The 21 T cell receptor beta chains presented below share a single source sample, sequenced in a study of OX40 agonist ivuxolimab in advanced cancers. Library generation was performed with the immunoSEQ multiplex PCR assay. Sourced from immuneACCESS, this table was stored by TCRdb with only in-frame sequences that have V and J called. A share of the clones is absent; for the studies checked, an unresolved V gene accounts for under half, and the remainder has no known explanation. The table for this sample lists tens of thousands of clones; 70% to 90% of them were counted only once. The top ten clonotypes cover roughly 2.1% of the sample. Sequencing used CD4+ or CD8+ T cells sorted from blood, obtained in a trial of the OX40 agonist ivuxolimab. All receptors come from an adult with an advanced solid tumor such as melanoma, head and neck, liver or kidney cancer.

The chain joins TRBV4-1 to TRBJ2-1; 13 bases line up with TRBD2. The germline gives CDR1 MGHRA, CDR2 YSYEKL. V was clipped by 4 bases and J by 4 bases; unmatched bases: 7. The CDR3 length is 17 residues. CDR3 nucleotides: TGCGCCAGCAGCCGAAGGACTAGCGGGAGTAGTTACAATGAGCAGTTCTTC. Translated: CASSRRTSGSSYNEQFF.

The V call is TRBV6-5, the J call TRBJ1-1; D gene uncertain. The CDR3 has 14 amino acids. V lost 2 bases and J 3 bases, leaving 10 bases between the germline ends. CDR1 and CDR2 from the germline V gene are MNHEY and SVGAGI. The CDR3 here is CASSYRASDTEAFF. CDR3 coding DNA: TGTGCCAGCAGTTACAGGGCCTCGGACACTGAAGCTTTCTTT.

This chain uses TRBV29-1 with TRBJ2-7; the match to TRBD1 covers 7 bases. Germline-derived CDR1 and CDR2 are SQVTM and ANQGSEA. The CDR3 contains 13 residues. V dropped 6 bases and J dropped 0; count of bases not matched to a gene: 5. The CDR3 sequence: CSVPGQSSYEQYF. The CDR3 coding sequence is TGCAGCGTCCCGGGACAGAGCTCCTACGAGCAGTACTTC.

The chain uses TRBV7-9 and TRBJ2-3, with 13 bases aligning to TRBD2. V trimming: 1 base; J trimming: 6 bases; junction bases outside the gene matches: 7. The CDR3 has 17 amino acids. Per germline, CDR1 SEHNR and CDR2 FQNEAQ (reference sequence). CDR3 sequence (DNA): TGTGCCAGCAGCTTAGGGACTAGCGGGAGTACCTTGGATACGCAGTATTTT. This sequence encodes CASSLGTSGSTLDTQYF.

The rearrangement links TRBV21-1 to TRBJ1-6; TRBD1 is taken as the D call from the table, unchecked against the DNA. TRBV21-1 counts as a pseudogene. The CDR3 loop spans 17 amino acids. The CDR3 is CASSSTRLDRGNSPLHF. CDR3 DNA: TGTGCCAGCAGCTCGACCCGGTTAGACAGGGGTAATTCACCCCTCCACTTT.

By proportion, this clone is medium-sized (0.01 to 0.1%). The CDR3 sequence is CASSRLDRGEQYF. The CDR3 DNA follows: TGTGCCAGCAGCCGGCTAGACAGGGGCGAGCAGTACTTC. V gene TRBV5-4 combines with J gene TRBJ2-7; TRBD1 matches 8 bases. V lost 4 bases and J lost 6; bases outside the gene matches: 6. The CDR3 consists of 13 residues. Germline CDR1 is SGHNT and CDR2 is YYREEE (reference sequence).

This chain links TRBV5-1 with TRBJ2-1; the D call may be TRBD1 or TRBD2 (5 bases each). Trimming left V 4 bases short and J 5 bases short, with 16 bases between. This CDR3 region has 15 residues. Germline values: CDR1 SGHRS, CDR2 YFSETQ. This CDR3 reads CASSTGTGKNNEQFF. In nucleotides, the CDR3 is TGCGCCAGCAGCACCGGGACGGGGAAAAACAATGAGCAGTTCTTC.

The CDR3 nucleotides read TGCGCCAGCAGCCGCGGGGCGACTTGGGGAAATGAGCAGTTCTTC. Translation: CASSRGATWGNEQFF. The chain is built from TRBV5-1 and TRBJ2-1, with a weak D call TRBD2 (6 bases). The CDR3 consists of 15 residues. Germline-derived CDR1 and CDR2 are SGHRS and YFSETQ. V gave up 4 bases and J gave up 7 bases, with 18 bases separating them. The variable domain in full, completed from reference TRBV5-1 and TRBJ2-1, reads KAGVTQTPRYLIKTRGQQVTLSCSPISGHRSVSWYQQTPGQGLQFLFEYFSETQRNKGNFPGRFSGRQFSNSRSEMNVSTLELGDSALYLCASSRGATWGNEQFFGPGTRLTVL.

The gene calls are TRBV27 and TRBJ1-3; D gene unclear. The CDR3 is 15 residues long. V gave up 5 bases and J gave up 6 bases, with 17 bases separating them. Per the germline V gene, CDR1 is MNHEY and CDR2 is SMNVEV (reference sequence). The CDR3 loop reads CASSPWGIALNTIYF. For the CDR3, the DNA is TGTGCCAGCAGTCCCTGGGGAATCGCCTTAAACACCATATATTTT.

The chain uses TRBV6-1 and TRBJ1-1, with 8 bases that match TRBD1. The length of the CDR3 is 16 residues. The junction had 8 bases not matched to a gene; V was cut back by 2 bases and J by 3 bases. Germline loops: CDR1 MNHNS, CDR2 SASEGT. CDR3 nucleotide sequence: TGTGCCAGCAGTGAACCATTCAGGGGGCGCGACACTGAAGCTTTCTTT. Amino acids: CASSEPFRGRDTEAFF.

The V and J genes are TRBV15 and TRBJ2-7; D might be TRBD2 (5 bases). The CDR3 is 14 residues long. V was pared by 6 bases and J by 0 bases, with 12 bases between. Germline V gene lookup returns CDR1 LNHNV and CDR2 YYDKDF (reference sequence). CDR3 sequence (DNA): TGTGCCACCAGTGGGCGGGCTAACTCCTACGAGCAGTACTTC. Protein: CATSGRANSYEQYF.

This clone was counted many times. This chain joins TRBV11-2 and TRBJ2-7; 9 nucleotides align to TRBD2. J gave up 6 bases and V 4 bases, and 16 bases lay outside the gene matches. The CDR3 runs 17 residues. Germline V gene sequence: CDR1 SGHAT, CDR2 FQNNGV. The CDR3 spells CASSWVVCSGRWCEQYF. The CDR3 bases are TGTGCCAGCAGCTGGGTCGTTTGTAGCGGGAGATGGTGCGAGCAGTACTTC.

This chain joins TRBV6-1 and TRBJ2-7, with D maybe TRBD1 (6 bases). The germline CDR1 and CDR2 sequences are MNHNS and SASEGT. Trimming shortened V by 7 bases and J by 3 bases, and 16 bases separated the two germline ends. The CDR3 consists of 14 residues. The DNA of the CDR3 is TGTGCCAGCACGAAAGGACAGAATCTCTACGAGCAGTACTTC. It is translated as CASTKGQNLYEQYF.

The chain is built from TRBV7-9 and TRBJ2-5; D is uncertain. The V end was cut by 5 bases, the J end by 4 bases, with 8 bases between. Germline V gene sequence: CDR1 SEHNR, CDR2 FQNEAQ (reference sequence). The CDR3 loop spans 12 amino acids. The CDR3 DNA is TGTGCCAGCAGCCCTCCAGTAGAGACCCAGTACTTC. Amino acids: CASSPPVETQYF.

V is TRBV6-5 and J is TRBJ1-3; possible D gene TRBD1, 6 bases. The germline CDR1 and CDR2 sequences are MNHEY and SVGAGI. Between the trimmed V and J ends, which lost 2 bases and 0 bases, there was a span of 11 bases. This CDR3 spans 16 amino acids. CDR3 bases: TGTGCCAGCAGTTACCGACAGGATCTCTCTGGAAACACCATATATTTT. The encoded protein is CASSYRQDLSGNTIYF.

The chain combines TRBV10-2 with TRBJ2-2; D may be TRBD2 (6 bases). Per germline, CDR1 WSHSY and CDR2 SAAADI. The V gene lost 7 bases and the J gene lost 5 bases, with 14 bases spanning the gap. CDR3 length: 14 residues. CDR3 coding DNA: TGCGCCAGCATCGGTCTAGCGCGTACCGGGGAGCTGTTTTTT. Amino acid sequence: CASIGLARTGELFF.

The chain is built from TRBV19 and TRBJ2-7, with 7 bases matching TRBD1. The CDR3 is 14 amino acids. After removal of 5 bases from V and 5 bases from J, the junction contained 9 bases not matched to a gene. Germline CDR1 LNHDA, CDR2 SQIVND (reference sequence). In nucleotides, the CDR3 is TGTGCCAGTAGTCCTCGACAGGGAAGCGACGAGCAGTACTTC. The encoded protein is CASSPRQGSDEQYF.

This chain joins TRBV18 and TRBJ1-1; D may be TRBD1 (5 bases). This CDR3 region has 12 residues. CDR1 and CDR2 from the germline V gene are KGHSH and LQKENI. V was clipped by 6 bases and J by 2 bases, with 7 bases between them. This chain's CDR3 is CASSGANTEAFF. The CDR3 DNA reads as TGTGCCAGCTCCGGGGCCAACACTGAAGCTTTCTTT. Full variable domain (rest looked up from reference TRBV18 and TRBJ1-1): NAGVMQNPRHLVRRRGQEARLRCSPMKGHSHVYWYRQLPEEGLKFMVYLQKENIIDESGMPKERFSAEFPKEGPSILRIQQVVRGDSAAYFCASSGANTEAFFGQGTRLTVV.

This clone was seen more than once but under ten times. The rearrangement joins TRBV6-5 to TRBJ2-7, with 10 bases identical to TRBD1. Germline V gene data show CDR1 as MNHEY and CDR2 as SVGAGI. CDR3 length: 13 residues. Trimming took 6 bases from V and 7 from J; bases not matched to a gene: 6. The CDR3 sequence: CASRDRGLREQYF. The CDR3 DNA reads TGTGCCAGCAGAGACAGGGGGCTTCGGGAGCAGTACTTC.

The chain recombines TRBV4-1 with TRBJ1-1; D remains unclear. CDR1 and CDR2 (germline): MGHRA, YSYEKL. Between the trimmed V and J ends, which lost 1 base and 7 bases, there was a span of 13 bases. The CDR3 is 14 residues long. CDR3 sequence (DNA): TGCGCCAGCAGCCAAGGTGATAGGGTAAGTGAAGCTTTCTTT. Amino acids: CASSQGDRVSEAFF.

This chain uses TRBV6-1 with TRBJ1-5, with TRBD1 identical over 11 bases. The CDR3 is 13 residues long. The germline V gene has CDR1 MNHNS and CDR2 SASEGT. J gave up 7 bases and V 6 bases, and 2 bases lay outside the gene matches. The CDR3, as DNA: TGTGCCAGCAGGGGACAGGGGGGGCAGCCCCAGCATTTT. Its protein product is CASRGQGGQPQHF.